This passage covers 24 T cell receptor beta chains from one sample sequenced in a study of response to subunit inactivated influenza vaccine. MiXCR was run by TCRdb on the RT-PCR reads, yielding one entry per CDR3 protein. The sample has 700,000 to 800,000 distinct CDR3 sequences, approximately 17% seen once. Here the sequenced sample was PBMCs from blood, taken approximately 5 days after vaccination. These receptors were obtained from a man aged 50-60 years who received an inactivated influenza vaccine.

The chain combines TRBV4-1 with TRBJ2-5, with 9 bases matching TRBD2. The V gene's germline CDR1 is MGHRA and CDR2 YSYEKL. CDR3 length: 14 amino acids. V shed 1 base, J shed 8 bases, and the junction held 5 bases outside the gene matches. CDR3 DNA: TGCGCCAGCAGCCAAGGCGTAGCGGGGGCCACCCAGTACTTC. Its translation is CASSQGVAGATQYF.

The chain couples TRBV7-2 to TRBJ2-1; D remains unclear. The germline V gene encodes CDR1 SGHTA and CDR2 FQGNSA. The CDR3 is 12 amino acids. V lost 6 bases, J lost 5 bases, and 8 bases lay in between. The chain's CDR3 is CASSQRHNEQFF. CDR3 nucleotides: TGTGCCAGCAGTCAGCGTCACAATGAGCAGTTCTTC.

This clonotype was counted only a few times. The V call is TRBV30, the J call TRBJ2-7; the D gene is possibly TRBD2 (5 bases). Deletions cut 3 bases from V and 7 bases from J, with 16 bases between. Germline CDR1 and CDR2: GTSNPN and SVGIG (reference sequence). The CDR3 extends over 13 amino acids. CDR3 loop: CAWRVEGLGEQYF. As DNA, the CDR3 is TGTGCCTGGAGGGTTGAGGGTTTGGGGGAGCAGTACTTC. Based on the CDR3 plus reference TRBV30 and TRBJ2-7, the full variable domain is SQTIHQWPATLVQPVGSPLSLECTVEGTSNPNLYWYRQAAGRGLQLLFYSVGIGQISSEVPQNLSASRPQDRQFILSSKKLLLSDSGFYLCAWRVEGLGEQYFGPGTRLTVT.

The chain uses TRBV29-1 and TRBJ2-5; D might be TRBD2 (7 bases). The CDR3 has 13 amino acids. In germline, CDR1 is SQVTM, CDR2 ANQGSEA. V lost 6 bases and J lost 4, with 15 bases in between. The CDR3 DNA sequence: TGCAGCGTGGGGGGGCAGGGCGGAGAGACCCAGTACTTC. Protein sequence: CSVGGQGGETQYF.

The chain has TRBV5-1 and TRBJ1-1, with D unclear. V dropped 4 bases and J dropped 2 bases, with 15 bases sitting between them. The CDR3 contains 15 residues. Germline V gene data show CDR1 as SGHRS and CDR2 as YFSETQ. CDR3 DNA sequence: TGCGCCAGCAGCAACCTCTCACCGGGAAACACTGAAGCTTTCTTT. Protein product: CASSNLSPGNTEAFF.

This chain links TRBV29-1 with TRBJ1-6; TRBD1 matches 7 bases. The germline CDR1 and CDR2 sequences are SQVTM and ANQGSEA. The CDR3 has 13 amino acids. The junction had 5 bases not matched to a gene; V was cut back by 5 bases and J by 7 bases. The CDR3 here is CSVSTGANSPLHF. CDR3 nucleotide sequence: TGCAGCGTTAGCACAGGGGCGAATTCACCCCTCCACTTT. The full variable domain, completed using reference TRBV29-1 and TRBJ1-6, is SAVISQKPSRDICQRGTSLTIQCQVDSQVTMMFWYRQQPGQSLTLIATANQGSEATYESGFVIDKFPISRPNLTFSTLTVSNMSPEDSSIYLCSVSTGANSPLHFGNGTRLTVT.

This clonotype has a count of ten or more. The V and J genes are TRBV29-1 and TRBJ2-1; TRBD1 might be the D (6 bases). V lost 1 base and J lost 8, with 24 bases in between. This CDR3 has 17 residues. Germline V gene lookup returns CDR1 SQVTM and CDR2 ANQGSEA. CDR3 sequence reads: CSVEAGIYRVTTDEQFF. In nucleotides, the CDR3 is TGCAGCGTTGAAGCGGGCATTTACAGGGTTACGACGGATGAGCAGTTCTTC.

This clonotype was seen more than once but under ten times. This rearrangement joins TRBV20-1 to TRBJ2-7, with TRBD2 as a possible D gene (6 bases). The CDR3 sequence is 15 residues long. CDR1 and CDR2 (germline): DFQATT, SNEGSKA (reference sequence). Trimming took off 3 bases at V and 5 bases at J, with 20 bases between the two ends. CDR3 DNA sequence: TGCAGTGCTAGGCCCGGAGGGTTTGTCAGAAACGAGCAGTACTTC. Residues: CSARPGGFVRNEQYF.

The chain carries TRBV6-1 and TRBJ1-5; D is unresolved. CDR3 length: 15 amino acids. Deletions cut 5 bases from V and 1 base from J, with 12 bases between. The germline CDR1 and CDR2 sequences are MNHNS and SASEGT. CDR3 sequence: CASSPGPLSNQPQHF. Here the CDR3 DNA reads TGTGCCAGCAGTCCGGGTCCTTTGAGCAATCAGCCCCAGCATTTT.

This clonotype was seen at least ten times. The rearrangement links TRBV5-1 to TRBJ2-1; D may correspond to TRBD1 or TRBD2 (5 bases each). Between the trimmed V and J ends, which lost 6 bases and 4 bases, there was a span of 14 bases. In germline, CDR1 is SGHRS, CDR2 YFSETQ. The CDR3 contains 14 residues. The CDR3, as DNA: TGCGCCAGCACTAAGGGACCCCCATACAATGAGCAGTTCTTC. This codes for CASTKGPPYNEQFF. The full variable domain, rest sourced from reference TRBV5-1 and TRBJ2-1, is KAGVTQTPRYLIKTRGQQVTLSCSPISGHRSVSWYQQTPGQGLQFLFEYFSETQRNKGNFPGRFSGRQFSNSRSEMNVSTLELGDSALYLCASTKGPPYNEQFFGPGTRLTVL.

The chain couples TRBV18 to TRBJ1-1; 9 nucleotides line up with TRBD1. The CDR3 covers 16 residues. Germline V gene data show CDR1 as KGHSH and CDR2 as LQKENI. The ends lost 5 bases at V and 0 bases at J; junction bases unmatched: 7. CDR3 amino acids: CASSRGTGQLNTEAFF. The CDR3 bases are TGTGCCAGCTCAAGAGGGACAGGGCAATTGAACACTGAAGCTTTCTTT.

The CDR3 loop is CAWASQETQYF. CDR3 sequence (DNA): TGTGCCTGGGCTAGTCAAGAGACCCAGTACTTC. The chain is built from TRBV30 and TRBJ2-5; no clear D. Germline loops: CDR1 GTSNPN, CDR2 SVGIG (reference sequence). The CDR3 is 11 amino acids. V lost 5 bases, J lost 2 bases, and 6 bases lay in between.

This clonotype was picked up a small number of times. DNA for the CDR3: TGTGCCTGGAGTACCACCGGGACAGGGACGGGAATATTCTATGGCTACACCTTC. It specifies CAWSTTGTGTGIFYGYTF. This chain links TRBV30 with TRBJ1-2; 9 nucleotides align to TRBD1. The V gene end was trimmed by 2 bases and the J gene end by 4 bases; junction bases not matched to a gene: 17. This CDR3 has 18 residues. Germline assignment: CDR1 GTSNPN and CDR2 SVGIG (reference sequence).

This clonotype was detected a few times. This chain links TRBV28 with TRBJ1-5; 8 positions match TRBD1. Germline V gene data show CDR1 as MDHEN and CDR2 as SYDVKM. With V trimmed by 5 bases and J by 4 bases, 22 bases remained unmatched. This CDR3 has 20 amino acids. CDR3 sequence reads: CASSPPWTGFTLNSNQPQHF. CDR3 coding DNA: TGTGCCAGCAGTCCCCCCTGGACAGGGTTTACCCTAAATAGTAATCAGCCCCAGCATTTT.

This clonotype has only one observation. This chain links TRBV7-6 with TRBJ2-7; 11 nucleotides line up with TRBD2. V lost 4 bases to trimming and J lost 0 bases; unmatched junction nucleotides: 8. Per the germline V gene, CDR1 is SGHVS and CDR2 is FNYEAQ. This CDR3 region has 17 residues. The CDR3: CASSSGTSGTASYEQYF. The CDR3 DNA reads as TGTGCCAGCAGCTCTGGGACTAGCGGAACTGCCTCCTACGAGCAGTACTTC.

This clonotype was counted only a few times. The CDR3 region is CASSYLAGASTDTQYF. The CDR3 DNA sequence: TGTGCCAGCAGTTATCTAGCGGGGGCTAGCACAGATACGCAGTATTTT. This chain uses TRBV12-3 or TRBV12-4 with TRBJ2-3, with 10 bases identical to TRBD2. The CDR3 covers 16 residues. With V trimmed by 4 bases and J by 0 bases, 4 bases remained unmatched.

In this sample, this clonotype turned up a few times. The chain combines TRBV7-2 with TRBJ2-1; 13 nucleotides align to TRBD2. With V trimmed by 5 bases and J by 14 bases, 6 bases remained unmatched. This CDR3 has 13 amino acids. CDR1 and CDR2 from the germline V gene are SGHTA and FQGNSA. The CDR3 spells CASSQTSGGVEFF. The CDR3 nucleotides read TGTGCCAGCAGCCAAACTAGCGGGGGGGTGGAGTTCTTC.

This chain's CDR3 is CASRQEWAGEKAFF. CDR3 nucleotide sequence: TGCGCCAGCAGACAAGAATGGGCAGGGGAAAAAGCTTTCTTT. The rearrangement uses TRBV5-1 and TRBJ1-1; TRBD1 might be the D (6 bases). The V end was cut by 5 bases, the J end by 9 bases, with 20 bases between. The CDR3 is 14 residues long. Germline loops: CDR1 SGHRS, CDR2 YFSETQ.

The CDR3 here is CASSYSAGITEAFF. CDR3 nucleotides: TGTGCCAGCAGTTACTCGGCAGGGATCACTGAAGCTTTCTTT. The gene calls are TRBV6-5 and TRBJ1-1; D possibly corresponds to TRBD1 (5 bases). Germline CDR1 reads MNHEY; CDR2 reads SVGAGI. V lost 0 bases to trimming and J lost 4 bases, with 9 bases between them. The CDR3 sequence is 14 residues long.

This clonotype was seen only a few times. The chain joins TRBV12-3 or TRBV12-4 to TRBJ2-2, with D uncertain. Trimming removed 1 base at V and 5 bases at J, with 8 bases between. There are 14 residues in the CDR3. CDR3 protein: CASSLDGLTGELFF. The CDR3 nucleotides read TGTGCCAGCAGTTTAGACGGGTTGACCGGGGAGCTGTTTTTT.

The CDR3 sequence is CSVGGFSGETQYF. CDR3 DNA: TGCAGCGTTGGAGGATTTTCTGGAGAGACCCAGTACTTC. V usage is TRBV29-1 and J usage is TRBJ2-5; unclear D gene. Trimming pared 4 bases from V and 4 bases from J, leaving 13 bases between. Germline assignment: CDR1 SQVTM and CDR2 ANQGSEA. The CDR3 is 13 residues long. The variable domain in full, completed from reference TRBV29-1 and TRBJ2-5, reads SAVISQKPSRDICQRGTSLTIQCQVDSQVTMMFWYRQQPGQSLTLIATANQGSEATYESGFVIDKFPISRPNLTFSTLTVSNMSPEDSSIYLCSVGGFSGETQYFGPGTRLLVL.

This chain connects TRBV5-1 to TRBJ2-5; no clear D. Trimming left V 4 bases short and J 0 bases short, with 4 bases between. Looked up from germline, CDR1 is SGHRS and CDR2 is YFSETQ. The CDR3 loop spans 12 amino acids. CDR3 coding DNA: TGCGCCAGCAGCGCGGACCAAGAGACCCAGTACTTC. This gives the protein CASSADQETQYF.

This sequence joins TRBV5-8 and TRBJ2-3; D might be TRBD1 or TRBD2, each matching 5 bases. The CDR3 spans 15 residues. CDR1 is SGHTS and CDR2 is YDEGEE in the germline V gene. The germline V and J ends were trimmed by 3 bases and 4 bases, with 15 bases remaining between them. The CDR3 DNA is TGTGCCAGCAGCTCCGCGTGGGGGTTGGCAGATACGCAGTATTTT. Translated: CASSSAWGLADTQYF.

There are a few counts of this clonotype. The chain is built from TRBV28 and TRBJ2-5, with D perhaps assigned TRBD1 or TRBD2 (5 bases each). Germline CDR1 MDHEN, CDR2 SYDVKM. The CDR3 covers 12 residues. The germline V and J ends were trimmed by 10 bases and 5 bases, with 14 bases remaining between them. CDR3 bases: TGTGCCATCGGACTTTCAGGGGAGACCCAGTACTTC. It yields the protein CAIGLSGETQYF.